This T cell receptor (beta chain) was captured by sequencing in a study of shared clonotypes between healthy human individuals. This CDR3 comprises 16 residues. Unmatched junction bases numbered 7, after V lost 4 bases and J lost 2 bases. Germline V gene lookup returns CDR1 MGHRA and CDR2 YSYEKL. To note about this clone: Its antigen remains unidentified.

Donors were Caucasian adults residing in Nashville, Tennessee, USA. Profiling relied on immunoSEQ multiplex PCR, and the TCRdb table lists in-frame clones only, not all of them. Of approximately 980,000 clones listed, around three quarters are singletons. The study's findings and limits: In a few donors, around 5.5% of naive CD4 clonotypes appeared in common.

The sequence derives from a man aged 18 to 35 in good health. The genes are TRBV4-1 and TRBJ2-2; 7 nucleotides agree with TRBD1. The specimen was memory CD4+ T cells sorted from blood. Subset denoted: CD45RA-negative fraction. The CDR3 DNA follows: TGCGCCAGCAGCCCTCAGGGACAGCTCAACACCGGGGAGCTGTTTTTT. This encodes CASSPQGQLNTGELFF.